The rows below give T cell receptor beta chains drawn from one sample of a study of T cells expressing NK-cell markers. TCRdb reworked the 5' RACE reads into one entry per CDR3 protein, no DNA. The sample totals some 410,000 distinct CDR3 sequences. Sequences were obtained from blood T cells: a sorted CD56 or NKG2C T cell subset, CD4+ or CD8+ T cells, or bulk PBMC T cells (not recorded which). The source is a woman aged 18 to 75 in good health. The CDR3 runs from the conserved cysteine through the conserved F or W.

TRBV12-3/TRBV12-4	TRBJ1-2	CASSTRQIITGTANYGYTF
TRBV18	TRBJ2-3	CASSPPRSQKGTDTQYF
TRBV20-1	TRBJ2-1	CSALTGGNEQFF
TRBV6-2/TRBV6-3	TRBJ2-1	CASTPDGGLAGVSSYNEQFF
TRBV6-5	TRBJ2-1	CASSYRGGGSYNEQFF
TRBV7-9	TRBJ2-5	CASSLFAAAQETQYF
TRBV12-3/TRBV12-4	TRBJ2-1	CASSFGQGVRFF
TRBV12-3/TRBV12-4	TRBJ1-1	CASSQWTQNTEAFF
TRBV4-3	TRBJ1-4	CASSPAPGETNEKLFF
TRBV7-2	TRBJ2-1	CASSRGRGDPPYNEQSF
TRBV7-6	TRBJ2-6	CASSPLPHGANVLTF
TRBV5-1	TRBJ2-3	CASSFELPTDTQYF
TRBV28	TRBJ2-3	CASSFPSSGRASLTDTQYF
TRBV6-5	TRBJ2-3	CASSLEGGRTDTQYF
TRBV6-2/TRBV6-3	TRBJ1-5	CASSYRDRAGNQPQHF
TRBV15	TRBJ1-1	CATSWQGNDFF
TRBV15	TRBJ2-6	CATSRDIKALGANVLTF
TRBV25-1	TRBJ2-1	CASSESGTGGDEQFF
TRBV12-3/TRBV12-4	TRBJ2-2	CASSPSGSRTGELFF
TRBV20-1	TRBJ2-3	CSASRDRVPGDTQYF
TRBV5-6	TRBJ1-4	CASSLAHEEKLFF
TRBV5-1	TRBJ2-3	CASSLLSSADTQYF
TRBV7-9	TRBJ2-1	CASSLTSTTYNEQFF
TRBV12-3/TRBV12-4	TRBJ2-2	CASSIPLRPLVFF
TRBV4-3	TRBJ2-5	CASSYTRGVGGETQYF
TRBV9	TRBJ2-1	CASSVEGEQFF
TRBV3-1	TRBJ1-3	CASSQNPGENSGNTIYF
TRBV9	TRBJ1-5	CASSATSGNQPQHF
TRBV25-1	TRBJ2-3	CASSEPQGTGGNPVNTQYF
TRBV5-6	TRBJ2-5	CASSGTRGETQYF
TRBV15	TRBJ2-5	CATSRGGVGDETQYF
TRBV12-3/TRBV12-4	TRBJ2-7	CASRASGRSEQYF
TRBV12-3/TRBV12-4	TRBJ2-7	CASRGTWVEEQYF
TRBV20-1	TRBJ1-5	CSARLPGQGGNQPQHF
TRBV12-3/TRBV12-4	TRBJ1-5	CASSFDRGGIQPQHF
TRBV7-2	TRBJ2-3	CASRSISTDTQYF
TRBV9	TRBJ1-6	CASSYGPTGGNSPLHF
TRBV29-1	TRBJ1-2	CSAGTGGAYGYTF
TRBV20-1	TRBJ2-5	CSARRTSGRAETQYF
TRBV4-3	TRBJ1-4	CASSQEFRTRDRGRRATNEKLFF
TRBV20-1	TRBJ2-3	CSARYPDTQYF
TRBV11-1	TRBJ2-1	CASSPKTSGEPSYNEQFF
TRBV18	TRBJ2-5	CASSPSQGIETQYF
TRBV5-1	TRBJ2-3	CASSLARLATDTQYF
TRBV2	TRBJ1-1	CAGAGGAWEVNTEAFF
TRBV7-2	TRBJ2-3	CASSLVGGGGDTQYF
TRBV7-8	TRBJ2-5	CASSPPTGAAQETQYF
TRBV20-1	TRBJ1-4	CSARQDRTNEKLFF